The clone carrying this TCR beta chain counts as medium-sized by frequency. Germline CDR1 PRHDT, CDR2 FYEKMQ (reference sequence). The CDR3 extends over 14 amino acids. TRB rearrangements were amplified by touch-down multiplex PCR with mixed TRB-A/B primers. Following a re-call of the multiplex PCR reads, TCRdb has one entry per CDR3 protein and lacks DNA. Found here are 5,000 or so distinct CDR3 sequences; the top ten clones hold just under 3%. The data were taken from a study of T cell clusters in autoimmune cytopenias. TRB amplification used approximately 250 ng of peripheral blood genomic DNA. The same sample was also studied in work on T cell repertoires in aging, cancer and after chemotherapy. That report adds: Healthy donor repertoires were recorded over several months to years and showed clear clonal overlap. The whole study produced a dataset of some 9 million TCR reads.

The sequenced sample consisted of peripheral blood. J is TRBJ1-2 and V is TRBV13; TCRdb picks TRBD1, but there is no DNA to check that call. The origin of this receptor is a human donor in good health. This CDR3 reads CASSLTGPIFGYTF.